What follows is one TCR beta chain and its context. Its cognate antigen is unknown. It was template switching that added a universal primer site, and there were unique molecular identifiers on the cDNA. Each CDR3 protein gets one entry after TCRdb re-called the 5' RACE reads with MiXCR. The table has about 900,000 distinct CDR3 sequences, about 12% seen once. This entry is derived from a study of identical twins. Points from the study as a whole: Analyses based on zero insertions could be partly confounded by invariant MAIT and iNKT cells.

After removal of 0 bases from V and 5 bases from J, the junction contained 12 bases not matched to a gene. CDR3 length: 17 amino acids. CDR1 is MGHRA and CDR2 is YSYEKL in the germline V gene. These data were likewise used in another study, on yellow fever vaccine responses in identical twins.

The TCR was taken from a woman between 18 and 30 years old in good health. Sequenced input: PBMCs. The chain has TRBV4-1 and TRBJ2-5; TRBD2 aligns across 7 bases. In DNA, the CDR3 is TGCGCCAGCAGCCAAGAAACTCACCTACTAGCGAGGGAGACCCAGTACTTC. Encoded protein: CASSQETHLLARETQYF.